This T cell receptor beta chain was recorded in a study of T cells in Graves' hyperthyroidism and ophthalmopathy. Notes on the study in general: Blood shared most expanded thyroid clonotypes above 0.001.

Amplified regions were TCR beta CDR3 sequences from RNA transcripts. During a first-round RT-PCR of the TCR CDR3, the HTBI primer set was used. MiXCR, applied by TCRdb to the multiplex PCR reads, yields one record per CDR3 protein. The sample holds 530,000 or so distinct CDR3 sequences, roughly a quarter seen once. The germline V gene encodes CDR1 MGHRA and CDR2 YSYEKL. The CDR3 has 15 residues. V gave up 5 bases and J gave up 2 bases; unmatched junction bases: 9. This clonotype was observed a single time. Its antigen is undetermined. Those patients with uncontrolled infection, other autoimmune disease, pregnancy or lactation were excluded. Fresh peripheral blood, 9.5 to 10 ml of it, supplied the PBMCs.

The V gene is TRBV4-1, the J gene TRBJ2-7, with 7 bases lining up with TRBD2. Sequencing input: blood. This clonotype originated in a woman aged 25 to 45 with Graves' ophthalmopathy. The CDR3 spells CASSWAGTNAYEQYF. In DNA, the CDR3 is TGCGCCAGCAGCTGGGCCGGGACTAACGCCTACGAGCAGTACTTC.